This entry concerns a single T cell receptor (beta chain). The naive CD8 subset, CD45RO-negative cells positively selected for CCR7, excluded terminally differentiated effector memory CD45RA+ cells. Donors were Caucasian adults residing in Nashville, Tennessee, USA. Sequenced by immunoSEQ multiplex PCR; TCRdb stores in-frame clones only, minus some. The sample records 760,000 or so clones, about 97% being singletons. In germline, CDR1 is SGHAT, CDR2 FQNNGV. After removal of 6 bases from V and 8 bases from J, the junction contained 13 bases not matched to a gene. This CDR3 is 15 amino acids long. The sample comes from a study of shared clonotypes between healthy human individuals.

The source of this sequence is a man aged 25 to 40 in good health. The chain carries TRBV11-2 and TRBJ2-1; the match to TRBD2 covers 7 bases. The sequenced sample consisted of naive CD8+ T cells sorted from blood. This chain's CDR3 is CASRPTGTKYYEQFF. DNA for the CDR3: TGTGCCAGCAGACCAACCGGGACTAAGTATTATGAGCAGTTCTTC. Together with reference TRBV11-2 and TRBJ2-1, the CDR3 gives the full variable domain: EAGVAQSPRYKIIEKRQSVAFWCNPISGHATLYWYQQILGQGPKLLIQFQNNGVVDDSQLPKDRFSAERLKGVDSTLKIQPAKLEDSAVYLCASRPTGTKYYEQFFGPGTRLTVL.